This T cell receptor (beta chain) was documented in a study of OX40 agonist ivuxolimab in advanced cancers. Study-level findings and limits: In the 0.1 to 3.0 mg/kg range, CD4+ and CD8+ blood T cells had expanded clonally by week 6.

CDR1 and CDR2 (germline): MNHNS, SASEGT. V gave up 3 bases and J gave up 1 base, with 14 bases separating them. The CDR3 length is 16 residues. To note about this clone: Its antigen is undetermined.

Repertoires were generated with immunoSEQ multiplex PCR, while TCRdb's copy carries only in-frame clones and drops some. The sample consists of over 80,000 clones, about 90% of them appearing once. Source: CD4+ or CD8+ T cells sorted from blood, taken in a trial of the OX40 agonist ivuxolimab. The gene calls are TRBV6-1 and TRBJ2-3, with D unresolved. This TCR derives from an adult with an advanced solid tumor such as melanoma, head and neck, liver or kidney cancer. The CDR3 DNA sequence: TGTGCCAGCAGTGATCCAGGCCGTCCCGGCACAGATACGCAGTATTTT. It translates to CASSDPGRPGTDTQYF.